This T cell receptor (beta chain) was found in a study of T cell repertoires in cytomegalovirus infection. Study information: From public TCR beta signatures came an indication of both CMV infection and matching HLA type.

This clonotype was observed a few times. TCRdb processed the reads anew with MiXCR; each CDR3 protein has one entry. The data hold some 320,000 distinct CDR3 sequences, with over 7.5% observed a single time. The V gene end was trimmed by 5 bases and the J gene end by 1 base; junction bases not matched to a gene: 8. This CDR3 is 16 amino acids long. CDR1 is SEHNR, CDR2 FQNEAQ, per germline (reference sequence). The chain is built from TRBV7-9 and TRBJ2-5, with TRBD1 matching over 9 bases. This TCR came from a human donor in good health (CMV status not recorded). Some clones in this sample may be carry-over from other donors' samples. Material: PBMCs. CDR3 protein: CASSRGTGRSQETQYF. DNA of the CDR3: TGTGCCAGCAGCCGTGGGACAGGGAGGTCCCAAGAGACCCAGTACTTC.